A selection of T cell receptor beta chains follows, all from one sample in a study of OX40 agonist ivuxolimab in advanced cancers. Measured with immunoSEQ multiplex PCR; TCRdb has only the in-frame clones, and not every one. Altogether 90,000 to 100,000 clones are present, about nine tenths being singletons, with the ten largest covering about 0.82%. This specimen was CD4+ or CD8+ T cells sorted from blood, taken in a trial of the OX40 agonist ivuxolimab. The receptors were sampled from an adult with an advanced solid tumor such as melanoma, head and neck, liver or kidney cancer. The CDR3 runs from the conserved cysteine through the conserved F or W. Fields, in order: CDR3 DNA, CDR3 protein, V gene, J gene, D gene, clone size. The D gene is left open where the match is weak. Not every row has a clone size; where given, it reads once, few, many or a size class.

CDR3nt: TGTGCCATCAGTCCCTCTTCCAATGAGCAGTTCTTC; CDR3aa: CAISPSSNEQFF; v_gene: TRBV10-3; j_gene: TRBJ2-1; d_gene: NA; abundance: NA
CDR3nt: TGTGCCAGTAGTATAGATGATACGGTCGGCAATCGTGCTTTCTTT; CDR3aa: CASSIDDTVGNRAFF; v_gene: TRBV19; j_gene: TRBJ1-1; d_gene: NA; abundance: NA
CDR3nt: TGTGCCAGCACCCCTCAGGGACCCTCTGGGGCCAACGTCCTGACTTTC; CDR3aa: CASTPQGPSGANVLTF; v_gene: TRBV28; j_gene: TRBJ2-6; d_gene: NA; abundance: NA
CDR3nt: TGTGCCAGCAGTACCCCCGGGGGCACCGGGGAGCTGTTTTTT; CDR3aa: CASSTPGGTGELFF; v_gene: TRBV6-5; j_gene: TRBJ2-2; d_gene: NA; abundance: NA
CDR3nt: TGTGCCAGTAAGGGGAGTCCGAACACCGGGGAGCTGTTTTTT; CDR3aa: CASKGSPNTGELFF; v_gene: TRBV19; j_gene: TRBJ2-2; d_gene: NA; abundance: NA
CDR3nt: TGTGCCAGCAGTTTATGGCAGGGCGGGGAGACCCAGTACTTC; CDR3aa: CASSLWQGGETQYF; v_gene: TRBV28; j_gene: TRBJ2-5; d_gene: NA; abundance: NA
CDR3nt: TGTGCCAGCAGCATAGACAGGGGTCGGGAAGGTTTCTTT; CDR3aa: CASSIDRGREGFF; v_gene: TRBV6-6; j_gene: TRBJ1-1; d_gene: TRBD1; abundance: NA
CDR3nt: TGTGCCAGCAGCTTAGCGGTCATTAACTATGGCTACACCTTC; CDR3aa: CASSLAVINYGYTF; v_gene: TRBV7-9; j_gene: TRBJ1-2; d_gene: NA; abundance: NA
CDR3nt: TGTGCTAGACCATTGACAGTTCGCTACGAGCAGTACTTC; CDR3aa: CARPLTVRYEQYF; v_gene: TRBV12-5; j_gene: TRBJ2-7; d_gene: NA; abundance: NA
CDR3nt: TGCGCCAGCAGCTTGGAGGGAGCCTCTGGAAACACCATATATTTT; CDR3aa: CASSLEGASGNTIYF; v_gene: TRBV5-1; j_gene: TRBJ1-3; d_gene: NA; abundance: NA
CDR3nt: TGTGCCAGCAGTTTACGGGGGACCAAACGCGCTGAAGCTTTCTTT; CDR3aa: CASSLRGTKRAEAFF; v_gene: TRBV27; j_gene: TRBJ1-1; d_gene: NA; abundance: NA
CDR3nt: TGTGCCAGCAGTTTAAGTCACGGGGGTTATTCACCCCTCCACTTT; CDR3aa: CASSLSHGGYSPLHF; v_gene: TRBV28; j_gene: TRBJ1-6; d_gene: NA; abundance: NA
CDR3nt: TGTGCCAGCAGCTTGGGGCAGGGGGCCGACAATGAGCAGTTCTTC; CDR3aa: CASSLGQGADNEQFF; v_gene: TRBV7-3; j_gene: TRBJ2-1; d_gene: TRBD1; abundance: NA
CDR3nt: TGTGCCAGTAGTTGGACTCCCAGGAACACTGAAGCTTTCTTT; CDR3aa: CASSWTPRNTEAFF; v_gene: TRBV19; j_gene: TRBJ1-1; d_gene: NA; abundance: NA
CDR3nt: TGTGCCAGCAGTACCTTGGGCAGGGGACAAGAGACCCAGTACTTC; CDR3aa: CASSTLGRGQETQYF; v_gene: TRBV27; j_gene: TRBJ2-5; d_gene: NA; abundance: NA
CDR3nt: TGCGCCAGCAGCGTAAACGCACAGGGTGGGGAGACCCAGTACTTC; CDR3aa: CASSVNAQGGETQYF; v_gene: TRBV5-1; j_gene: TRBJ2-5; d_gene: NA; abundance: NA
CDR3nt: TGTGCCAGCAGTTCTAACTTTGGACAGGCAAATATCTACAATGAGCAGTTCTTC; CDR3aa: CASSSNFGQANIYNEQFF; v_gene: TRBV28; j_gene: TRBJ2-1; d_gene: TRBD1; abundance: NA
CDR3nt: TGCGCCAGCAGCTTGAGCGGGAGAGGTCTTTACGAGCAGTACTTC; CDR3aa: CASSLSGRGLYEQYF; v_gene: TRBV5-1; j_gene: TRBJ2-7; d_gene: TRBD2; abundance: NA
CDR3nt: TGTGCCAGCAGTGAAGCGCGACGGCTCATCCCCTATGGCTACACCTTC; CDR3aa: CASSEARRLIPYGYTF; v_gene: TRBV6-1; j_gene: TRBJ1-2; d_gene: NA; abundance: NA
CDR3nt: TGTGCCAGCAGTTTTACCCCCCGGAGGAACACTGAAGCTTTCTTT; CDR3aa: CASSFTPRRNTEAFF; v_gene: TRBV28; j_gene: TRBJ1-1; d_gene: NA; abundance: once
CDR3nt: TGCGCCAGCAGCTTTCCAGGGATATCCACCGGGGAGCTGTTTTTT; CDR3aa: CASSFPGISTGELFF; v_gene: TRBV5-1; j_gene: TRBJ2-2; d_gene: NA; abundance: NA
CDR3nt: TGTGCCAGCAGCTTAGCGCACCTTGAAGCTTTCTTT; CDR3aa: CASSLAHLEAFF; v_gene: TRBV7-9; j_gene: TRBJ1-1; d_gene: NA; abundance: NA
CDR3nt: TGTGCCGGTTCGAGGGGGGGAGAGGCAGATACGCAGTATTTT; CDR3aa: CAGSRGGEADTQYF; v_gene: TRBV6-6; j_gene: TRBJ2-3; d_gene: NA; abundance: NA